Listed below are T cell receptor beta chains from one sample, sequenced in a study of control samples from healthy donors and cancer patients. The data were produced by immunoSEQ multiplex PCR, yet TCRdb's version contains in-frame clones alone and is incomplete. The sample lists 150,000 or so clones; approximately 93% were seen once. What was sequenced was blood. Receptors were obtained from a man younger than 35 in good health. The CDR3 runs from the conserved cysteine through the conserved F or W. D genes are given only for firm matches. Rows may omit the clone size; those that give it use once, few, many or a size class.

d_call clone_size j_call v_call cdr3_nt cdr3_aa
NA NA TRBJ2-7 TRBV11-1 TGTGCCAGCAGCTTATGGCTGGGAACCTACGAGCAGTACTTC CASSLWLGTYEQYF
NA NA TRBJ1-3 TRBV14 TGTGCCAGCAGCCACTTCGGACTCTCTGGAAACACCATATATTTT CASSHFGLSGNTIYF
TRBD1 NA TRBJ1-5 TRBV6-5 TGTGCCAGCAGTTACTCGACGGGACAGCTTAATCAGCCCCAGCATTTT CASSYSTGQLNQPQHF
NA NA TRBJ1-6 TRBV5-1 TGCGCCAGCAGCTTGGCTGGGGAATCACCCCTCCACTTT CASSLAGESPLHF
TRBD1 NA TRBJ1-2 TRBV6-5 TGTGCCAGCAGTTCCCAACAGGGGAACTATGGCTACACCTTC CASSSQQGNYGYTF
NA NA TRBJ2-3 TRBV11-3 TGTGCCAGCAGCCAAGGAAGGAGCACAGATACGCAGTATTTT CASSQGRSTDTQYF
NA NA TRBJ1-3 TRBV7-2 TGTGCCAGCAGCTGGGGAAACACCATATATTTT CASSWGNTIYF
NA NA TRBJ1-1 TRBV29-1 TGCAGCGTTGTTTTTTGGTACTTAGGGAACACTGAAGCTTTCTTT CSVVFWYLGNTEAFF
NA medium-sized TRBJ1-5 TRBV2 TGTGCCAGCGCCGGACGGGAAGACAATCAGCCCCAGCATTTT CASAGREDNQPQHF
NA once TRBJ2-6 TRBV7-2 TGTGCCAGTTCTGGGGCCAACGTCCTGACTTTC CASSGANVLTF
NA NA TRBJ2-1 TRBV19 TGTGCCAGTAGTATAGGTTGGGCGGGCTCCTACAATGAGCAGTTCTTC CASSIGWAGSYNEQFF
TRBD1 NA TRBJ1-5 TRBV5-8 TGTGCCAGCACTTCAGGGGGCCTATTCAATCAGCCCCAGCATTTT CASTSGGLFNQPQHF
NA NA TRBJ1-5 TRBV24-1 TGTGCCACCAGTGATGAACAGGGAGGGATCGGAAAGCCCCAGCATTTT CATSDEQGGIGKPQHF
TRBD2 NA TRBJ2-3 TRBV5-1 TGCGCCAGCAGCCCCCCGGGGGGGGCCCCTAGCACAGATACGCAGTATTTT CASSPPGGAPSTDTQYF
NA once TRBJ1-2 TRBV5-8 TGTGCCAGCAGCTTGGCGTACGGGGGGAGAGGCTATGGCTACACCTTC CASSLAYGGRGYGYTF
NA NA TRBJ2-1 TRBV9 TGTGCCAGCAGCGTAGCGGCCGGGGAGCAGTTCTTC CASSVAAGEQFF
TRBD1 once TRBJ1-6 TRBV25-1 TGTGCCAGCAGTGAGACCGAAGGACAGGGTCCCGATAATTCACCCCTCCACTTT CASSETEGQGPDNSPLHF
NA NA TRBJ1-4 TRBV14 TGTGCCAGCAGCCAAGGAGGTGAAAAACTGTTTTTT CASSQGGEKLFF
NA NA TRBJ1-5 TRBV5-6 TGTGCCAGCAGCTTGGGGTGGGGCTACAATCAGCCCCAGCATTTT CASSLGWGYNQPQHF
NA NA TRBJ2-2 TRBV7-9 TGTGCCAGCAGCTTACGGTCGGCAACAGGCGGGGAGCTGTTTTTT CASSLRSATGGELFF
NA NA TRBJ2-7 TRBV5-1 TGCGCCAGCAGCTTGAGGTGGGGGTCCTACGAGCAGTACTTC CASSLRWGSYEQYF
NA NA TRBJ1-3 TRBV4-3 TGCGCCAGCAGCCGCTACAGGACGGTTGGAAACACCATATATTTT CASSRYRTVGNTIYF
TRBD1 few TRBJ1-5 TRBV7-2 TGTGCCAGCAGCTTAGCCCAGGGGGCGGATCAGCCCCAGCATTTT CASSLAQGADQPQHF
NA NA TRBJ1-1 TRBV6-2/TRBV6-3 TGTGCCAGCAGTTACTCGGAGGTTGGTCCTGAAGCTTTCTTT CASSYSEVGPEAFF
NA NA TRBJ2-1 TRBV11-2 TGTGCCAGCAGCCGAACTGGGGCAGGAATGGTGGGTGAGCAGTTCTTC CASSRTGAGMVGEQFF